The 11 T cell receptor beta chains listed next were all sequenced from one sample in a study of T cell repertoires in cytomegalovirus infection. TCRdb ran MiXCR on the reads and lists one entry per CDR3 protein. Of 300,000 to 450,000 distinct CDR3 sequences listed, 15% to 20% are singletons. Sequencing was done on a sample of PBMCs. These receptors were collected from a human donor in good health (CMV status not recorded). Some clones in this sample may be carry-over from other donors' samples.

This clonotype was observed many times. The rearrangement joins TRBV7-2 to TRBJ2-5, with D maybe TRBD2 (5 bases). The CDR3 runs to 14 residues. Between the trimmed V and J ends, which lost 2 bases and 2 bases, there was a span of 9 bases. CDR1 and CDR2 (germline): SGHTA, FQGNSA. The chain's CDR3 is CASSLSSGQETQYF. The CDR3 DNA sequence: TGTGCCAGCAGCTTATCCTCGGGGCAAGAGACCCAGTACTTC.

This clonotype was observed at least ten times. The gene calls are TRBV28 and TRBJ2-5; the match to TRBD1 covers 9 bases. This CDR3 spans 15 amino acids. From germline, CDR1 is MDHEN and CDR2 SYDVKM. With V trimmed by 1 base and J by 4 bases, 4 bases remained unmatched. CDR3 protein: CASSLLGQGLETQYF. As DNA, the CDR3 is TGTGCCAGCAGTTTATTGGGACAGGGTCTAGAGACCCAGTACTTC.

This clonotype appeared a few times. V usage is TRBV20-1 and J usage is TRBJ2-3; possibly TRBD2 for D (6 bases). V was clipped by 0 bases and J by 4 bases, with 11 bases between them. CDR1 and CDR2 (germline): DFQATT, SNEGSKA (reference sequence). CDR3 length: 14 amino acids. CDR3 sequence reads: CSARDLRGSDTQYF. DNA of the CDR3: TGCAGTGCTAGAGATTTGCGGGGATCAGATACGCAGTATTTT.

This clonotype was found many times. The rearrangement links TRBV7-2 to TRBJ2-7; the D is unclear. This CDR3 has 12 residues. V was trimmed by 5 bases and J by 2 bases, leaving 7 bases between them. Germline V lookup: CDR1 SGHTA, CDR2 FQGNSA. The CDR3 nucleotides read TGTGCCAGCAGCCCCAGAGCCTACGAGCAGTACTTC. Amino acids: CASSPRAYEQYF.

The chain links TRBV29-1 to TRBJ2-1, with TRBD1 matching over 7 bases. V lost 5 bases and J lost 6; bases outside the gene matches: 10. The CDR3 runs to 14 residues. Per the germline V gene, CDR1 is SQVTM and CDR2 is ANQGSEA. The CDR3: CSVRQGRVVNEQFF. CDR3 sequence (DNA): TGCAGCGTTCGACAGGGTAGGGTTGTCAATGAGCAGTTCTTC.

V usage is TRBV4-2 and J usage is TRBJ2-5; D is unresolved. This CDR3 has 15 residues. The V end lost 0 bases, the J end lost 5 bases, and 13 bases lay between the germline ends. Germline values: CDR1 LGHNA, CDR2 YNFKEQ. The CDR3 is CASSQDQVLGETQYF. CDR3 in DNA: TGTGCCAGCAGCCAAGATCAGGTCCTAGGGGAGACCCAGTACTTC.

This clonotype was counted ten times or more. This chain connects TRBV5-4 to TRBJ2-3; D not resolved. Germline V gene data show CDR1 as SGHNT and CDR2 as YYREEE (reference sequence). V lost 2 bases and J lost 7, with 14 bases in between. This CDR3 comprises 14 residues. CDR3 protein: CASSLGRDANTQYF. Here the CDR3 DNA reads TGTGCCAGCAGCTTAGGGCGTGACGCAAATACGCAGTATTTT. The entire variable domain, with the rest obtained from reference TRBV5-4 and TRBJ2-3, is as follows: ETGVTQSPTHLIKTRGQQVTLRCSSQSGHNTVSWYQQALGQGPQFIFQYYREEENGRGNFPPRFSGLQFPNYSSELNVNALELDDSALYLCASSLGRDANTQYFGPGTRLTVL.

This clonotype was counted ten times or more. This sequence joins TRBV7-2 and TRBJ2-7, with 11 bases matching TRBD2. The CDR3 runs to 17 residues. Looked up from germline, CDR1 is SGHTA and CDR2 is FQGNSA. J was trimmed by 3 bases and V by 0 bases; bases with no gene match: 7. The DNA of the CDR3 is TGTGCCAGCAGCTTAGCGACTAGCGGGGTGAATATCTACGAGCAGTACTTC. It specifies CASSLATSGVNIYEQYF.

The chain uses TRBV19 and TRBJ1-3, with 10 bases matching TRBD1. V lost 9 bases and J lost 4; bases outside the gene matches: 9. Germline V CDR1 and CDR2: LNHDA, SQIVND (reference sequence). The CDR3 spans 15 residues. For the CDR3, the DNA is TGTGCCAGCTCGGGACAGGGGACGGGAGGAAACACCATATATTTT. Amino acids: CASSGQGTGGNTIYF.

This clonotype was observed a few times. V and J are TRBV6-2 or TRBV6-3 and TRBJ2-1, with TRBD2 matching over 7 bases. Trimming at V came to 6 bases and at J to 14 bases, leaving 10 bases not matched to a gene. The CDR3 is made up of 12 amino acids. In germline, CDR1 is MNHEY, CDR2 SVGEGT. The CDR3 loop is CASRPEGGLEFF. Here the CDR3 DNA reads TGTGCCAGCAGGCCGGAGGGAGGGCTGGAGTTCTTC.

This clonotype appeared a few times. CDR3 loop: CASSTLGGGTQYF. In nucleotides, the CDR3 is TGTGCCAGCAGCACCCTGGGCGGCGGGACCCAGTACTTC. This chain connects TRBV3-1 to TRBJ2-5; D remains unclear. CDR3 length equals 13 residues. Looked up from germline, CDR1 is LGHDT and CDR2 is YNNKEL (reference sequence). The V gene lost 5 bases and the J gene lost 7 bases, with 14 bases spanning the gap.